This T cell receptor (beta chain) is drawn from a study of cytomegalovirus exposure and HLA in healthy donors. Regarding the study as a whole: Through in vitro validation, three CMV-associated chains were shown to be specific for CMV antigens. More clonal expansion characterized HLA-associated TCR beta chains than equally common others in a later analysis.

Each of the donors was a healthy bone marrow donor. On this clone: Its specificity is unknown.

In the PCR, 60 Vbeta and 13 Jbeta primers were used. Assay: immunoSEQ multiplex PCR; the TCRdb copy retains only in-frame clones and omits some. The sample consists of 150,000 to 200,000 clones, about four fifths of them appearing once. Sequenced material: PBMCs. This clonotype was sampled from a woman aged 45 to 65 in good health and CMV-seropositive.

This chain's CDR3 is CASSPSGGSQETQYF. The CDR3 DNA reads TGTGCCAGCTCACCATCGGGGGGGAGCCAAGAGACCCAGTACTTC. This chain connects TRBV18 to TRBJ2-5; TRBD2 matches 8 bases. J lost 1 base, V lost 2 bases, and 3 bases had no gene match. The CDR3 is 15 residues long. Germline lookup yields CDR1 KGHSH and CDR2 LQKENI.